This T cell receptor beta chain stems from a study of OX40 agonist ivuxolimab in advanced cancers. This CDR3 comprises 13 residues. The V gene lost 7 bases and the J gene lost 6 bases, with 18 bases spanning the gap. Germline CDR1 SQVTM, CDR2 ANQGSEA. Whole-study findings and limits: Among the lowest peripheral clonal expansion occurred in 0.1-3.0 mg/kg partial responders. Low normalized clonal expansion also occurred in some nonresponding patients.

For this clone: Antigen: not known.

The method was immunoSEQ multiplex PCR; TCRdb's version includes in-frame clones alone and lacks a portion of them. The table has roughly 62,000 clones, more than 75% seen once; the top ten hold about 2.4%. The source material was CD4+ or CD8+ T cells sorted from blood, sampled in a trial of the OX40 agonist ivuxolimab. This sequence joins TRBV29-1 and TRBJ1-1; TRBD1 might be the D (5 bases). The receptor was derived from an adult with an advanced solid tumor such as melanoma, head and neck, liver or kidney cancer. The CDR3 spells CSAGLGDWAEAFF. The CDR3 region has the DNA TGCAGCGCGGGGCTCGGGGATTGGGCTGAAGCTTTCTTT.